This record covers a single T cell receptor beta chain. Its matching antigen is unknown. The data stem from a study of CD8+ T cells in alopecia areata. Broader study findings: Having just one nonresponder leaves the connection between baseline CD8+ expansion and response unresolved.

Treatment described: oral pan-JAK inhibitor, 5-10 mg twice daily. Germline assignment: CDR1 SGHDT and CDR2 YYEEEE. The V and J ends lost 3 bases and 8 bases, in that order; junction bases with no gene match: 4. The CDR3 spans 13 residues. Sequencing relied on a cDNA template that was reverse transcribed from extracted RNA. The table came from immunoSEQ multiplex PCR; TCRdb's copy has only in-frame clones and leaves some out. The sample carries 95,000 to 100,000 clones, 61% recorded once. This TCR was recovered from a human donor with alopecia areata. Sequenced material: CD8+ T cells sorted from blood, taken at week 4, from a patient treated with tofacitinib. This chain joins TRBV5-6 and TRBJ2-1; 8 bases fit TRBD2. The CDR3 nucleotides are TGTGCCAGCAGCTACGGACTAGCTGATGAGCAGTTCTTC. It is translated as CASSYGLADEQFF.